This T cell receptor (beta chain) was sequenced in a study of shared clonotypes between healthy human individuals. Repertoires were generated with immunoSEQ multiplex PCR, while TCRdb's copy carries only in-frame clones and drops some. Altogether some 2 million clones are present, less than 95% being singletons, with the ten largest covering about 1.1%. At least ten counts were recorded for this clone. The same CDR3 can be traced to other DNA sequences in this sample. CDR1 is SGHNT, CDR2 YYREEE, per germline (reference sequence). Trimming took 2 bases from V and 3 from J, leaving 11 bases between them. The CDR3 covers 14 residues. Positively selected for CCR7, the CD45RO-negative cells used as naive CD8 cells excluded terminally differentiated effector memory CD45RA+ cells.

The V call is TRBV5-4, the J call TRBJ1-2; D is uncertain. The source material was naive CD8+ T cells sorted from blood. The source of this sequence is a man aged 18 to 29 in good health. CDR3 in DNA: TGTGCCAGCAGCTTCGGTGGAAGGGACTATGGCTACACCTTC. It encodes CASSFGGRDYGYTF. The whole variable domain, filled in from reference TRBV5-4 and TRBJ1-2, reads ETGVTQSPTHLIKTRGQQVTLRCSSQSGHNTVSWYQQALGQGPQFIFQYYREEENGRGNFPPRFSGLQFPNYSSELNVNALELDDSALYLCASSFGGRDYGYTFGSGTRLTVV.